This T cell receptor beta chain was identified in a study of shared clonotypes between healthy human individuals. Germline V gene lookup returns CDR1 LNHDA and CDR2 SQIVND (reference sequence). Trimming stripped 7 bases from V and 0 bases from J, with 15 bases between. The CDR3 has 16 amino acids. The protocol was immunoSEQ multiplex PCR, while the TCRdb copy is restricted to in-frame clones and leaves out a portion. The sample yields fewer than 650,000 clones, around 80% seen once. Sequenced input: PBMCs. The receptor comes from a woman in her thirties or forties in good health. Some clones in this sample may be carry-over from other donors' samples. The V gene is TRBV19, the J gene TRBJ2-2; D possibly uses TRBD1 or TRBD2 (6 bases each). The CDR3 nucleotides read TGTGCCAGTACTCTAGGGGGAGGTTCGAACACCGGGGAGCTGTTTTTT. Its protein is CASTLGGGSNTGELFF.